This T cell receptor beta chain was recorded in a study of T cells in Graves' hyperthyroidism and ophthalmopathy. Patients showing uncontrolled infection, other autoimmune disease, pregnancy or lactation were ineligible. Diagnoses were established using clinical symptoms, serum thyroxine and TRAb, thyroid ultrasound and orbital computed tomography. In this sample, this clonotype turned up many times. The CDR3 regions of TCR beta were amplified from RNA transcripts. The HTBI set primed first-round TCR CDR3 RT-PCR. TCRdb reprocessed the multiplex PCR reads with MiXCR, giving one entry per CDR3 protein. This table holds 350,000 to 400,000 distinct CDR3 sequences, approximately 19% found once. Input material: blood. The receptor was isolated from a woman aged 18 to 35 with Graves' hyperthyroidism.

Here the CDR3 reads CASSRQDLTGELFF. The CDR3 bases are TGCGCCAGCAGCAGACAGGACCTCACCGGGGAGCTGTTTTTT. V usage is TRBV5-1 and J usage is TRBJ2-2; D perhaps matches TRBD1 (6 bases). CDR1 is SGHRS and CDR2 is YFSETQ in the germline V gene. This CDR3 region has 14 residues. The V and J ends lost 4 bases and 4 bases respectively, with 11 bases between them.